These 15 T cell receptor beta chains came from one sample sequenced in a study of metastatic and nonmetastatic thyroid tumors. TCRdb reassembled clones from the PCR reads with MiXCR. The sample carries some 18,000 clones, 37% recorded once. Nobody among the patients had been given any treatment before thyroid surgery. Material for sequencing was tumor tissue. The receptors were sampled from a female donor with papillary thyroid cancer or a benign thyroid nodule (not recorded which). Some clones in this sample may be carry-over from other donors' samples.

The rearrangement joins TRBV30 to TRBJ1-2; tentative D call: TRBD1 (5 bases). This CDR3 is built from 12 residues. Looked up from germline, CDR1 is GTSNPN and CDR2 is SVGIG (reference sequence). Trimming took off 7 bases at V and 5 bases at J, with 14 bases between the two ends. The CDR3 DNA follows: TGTGCCTCCACCCGGGGGGGGTATGGCTACACCTTC. Amino acid sequence: CASTRGGYGYTF. The full variable domain, rest sourced from reference TRBV30 and TRBJ1-2, is SQTIHQWPATLVQPVGSPLSLECTVEGTSNPNLYWYRQAAGRGLQLLFYSVGIGQISSEVPQNLSASRPQDRQFILSSKKLLLSDSGFYLCASTRGGYGYTFGSGTRLTVV.

This CDR3 reads CASSDSFLAENTGELFF. In nucleotides, the CDR3 is TGTGCCAGCAGTGACTCGTTTCTAGCGGAGAACACCGGGGAGCTGTTTTTT. The chain links TRBV6-4 to TRBJ2-2, with 7 nucleotides matching TRBD2. This CDR3 spans 17 amino acids. Germline lookup yields CDR1 MRHNA and CDR2 SNTAGT. V shed 0 bases, J shed 1 base, and the junction held 5 bases outside the gene matches.

This clone was recorded a few times. The chain is built from TRBV4-1 and TRBJ2-7; 7 bases fit TRBD2. V dropped 1 base and J dropped 7; count of bases not matched to a gene: 4. The CDR3 is 13 amino acids. The germline CDR1 and CDR2 sequences are MGHRA and YSYEKL. CDR3 coding DNA: TGCGCCAGCAGCCAAGCCCTCGGGGGGGAGCAGTACTTC. Protein sequence: CASSQALGGEQYF.

This clone was seen a handful of times. The chain joins TRBV4-1 to TRBJ2-1; TRBD2 aligns across 8 bases. The junction had 5 bases not matched to a gene; V was cut back by 3 bases and J by 7 bases. Germline V gene sequence: CDR1 MGHRA, CDR2 YSYEKL. This CDR3 has 14 residues. In DNA form, the CDR3 reads TGCGCCAGCAGCCATCCGGGACTAGATAATGAGCAGTTCTTC. Its protein product is CASSHPGLDNEQFF.

The rearrangement joins TRBV28 to TRBJ1-6; weak D call: TRBD1 (6 bases). CDR3 length: 16 residues. Trimming took off 3 bases at V and 1 base at J, with 10 bases between the two ends. Germline CDR1 and CDR2: MDHEN and SYDVKM. The CDR3 DNA reads as TGTGCCAGCAGTTTTCGGGGGGCATCCTATAATTCACCCCTCCACTTT. It encodes CASSFRGASYNSPLHF.

This clone was detected a few times. The V gene is TRBV6-6, the J gene TRBJ2-1; 9 nucleotides match TRBD2. With V trimmed by 0 bases and J by 8 bases, 8 bases remained unmatched. The CDR3 totals 16 residues. Germline lookup yields CDR1 MNHNY and CDR2 SVGAGI (reference sequence). The CDR3 DNA is TGTGCCAGCAGTTACTCCCCAGCGGGAGGCCCGTATGAGCAGTTCTTC. This encodes CASSYSPAGGPYEQFF.

The CDR3 DNA follows: TGCAGTGCTAGTCCCCAGGGGGTGATAGGTGGCTACACCTTC. Translated, it gives CSASPQGVIGGYTF. The chain combines TRBV20-1 with TRBJ1-2; 7 bases are shared with TRBD1. The CDR3 is 14 amino acids. The junction had 11 bases not matched to a gene; V was cut back by 3 bases and J by 7 bases. Germline V CDR1 and CDR2: DFQATT, SNEGSKA (reference sequence).

This clone was picked up a small number of times. The chain combines TRBV6-2 or TRBV6-3 with TRBJ1-1; D possibly corresponds to TRBD1 (5 bases). The V end lost 0 bases, the J end lost 1 base, and 12 bases lay between the germline ends. Germline values: CDR1 MNHEY, CDR2 SVGEGT. This CDR3 is built from 16 residues. CDR3 nucleotides: TGTGCCAGCAGTTACTCGATTGGGACGGGGAACACTGAAGCTTTCTTT. It translates to CASSYSIGTGNTEAFF.

V usage is TRBV14 and J usage is TRBJ1-3; D may be TRBD1 (5 bases). V was clipped by 1 base and J by 0 bases, with 16 bases between them. CDR1 is SGHDN, CDR2 FVKESK, per germline. CDR3 size: 18 residues. The CDR3 DNA reads as TGTGCCAGCAGCCAAGGGGAAGAGGGGTTCTTCTCTGGAAACACCATATATTTT. Protein: CASSQGEEGFFSGNTIYF.

This clone turned up a few times. The chain is built from TRBV28 and TRBJ1-3; unclear D gene. CDR3 size: 14 residues. From germline, CDR1 is MDHEN and CDR2 SYDVKM. V lost 5 bases and J 4 bases, leaving 12 bases between the germline ends. In nucleotides, the CDR3 is TGTGCCAGCAGTATATCCCCTACAGGAAACACCATATATTTT. It yields the protein CASSISPTGNTIYF.

The chain links TRBV9 to TRBJ2-3; weak D call: TRBD2 (5 bases). This CDR3 contains 15 residues. From germline, CDR1 is SGDLS and CDR2 YYNGEE. V dropped 4 bases and J dropped 10 bases, with 22 bases sitting between them. The CDR3 DNA sequence: TGTGCCAGCAGCCCAGAGGGAGTCCGCACTGGGGCGCAGTATTTT. It specifies CASSPEGVRTGAQYF.

The chain combines TRBV5-1 with TRBJ2-7; 8 nucleotides match TRBD1. The V gene end was trimmed by 5 bases and the J gene end by 4 bases; junction bases not matched to a gene: 8. Germline V gene data show CDR1 as SGHRS and CDR2 as YFSETQ. CDR3 length equals 14 residues. CDR3 region: CASSSTGAVYEQYF. CDR3 in DNA: TGCGCCAGCAGTTCGACAGGGGCCGTTTACGAGCAGTACTTC.

This clone turned up a few times. A much larger clone sits a single nucleotide away, making a read error possible. At the DNA level, this CDR3 is encoded by other sequences in the same sample as well. The chain couples TRBV6-1 to TRBJ1-1; perhaps TRBD1 as D (6 bases). The V gene's germline CDR1 is MNHNS and CDR2 SASEGT. The length of the CDR3 is 13 residues. CDR3 amino acids: CASSEWTDTEAFF. CDR3 in DNA: TGTGCCAGTAGTGAATGGACAGACACTGAAGCTTTCTTT.

This clone was observed a handful of times. The chain is built from TRBV28 and TRBJ2-3; 11 bases align to TRBD1. The CDR3 has 15 amino acids. Germline loops: CDR1 MDHEN, CDR2 SYDVKM. Trimming took 6 bases from V and 6 from J; bases not matched to a gene: 8. For the CDR3, the DNA is TGTGCCAGCAGACCGGGACAGGGGGTGGGCGATACGCAGTATTTT. Its translation: CASRPGQGVGDTQYF.

The chain joins TRBV7-8 to TRBJ2-1, with 7 bases lining up with TRBD1. The CDR3 runs to 14 residues. Germline lookup yields CDR1 SGHVS and CDR2 FQNEAQ. V lost 7 bases, J lost 2 bases, and 5 bases stayed unmatched. The CDR3 DNA reads as TGTGCCAGCAACTTGACAGGGACCTACAATGAGCAGTTCTTC. Translated: CASNLTGTYNEQFF.